Shown below are 25 T cell receptor beta chains from a single sample sequenced in a study of CD8 T cells in ankylosing spondylitis. MiXCR, run by TCRdb on the 5' RACE reads, gives a single entry per CDR3 protein. The sample carries 250,000 to 350,000 distinct CDR3 sequences, over 15% recorded once. The material sequenced was blood, either unsorted or a sorted T cell fraction (not recorded which). Receptors were obtained from a male donor with ankylosing spondylitis or in good health (not recorded which).

The sample holds a few counts of this clonotype. The chain combines TRBV12-3 or TRBV12-4 with TRBJ2-1; 8 positions agree with TRBD2. The CDR3 sequence is 14 residues long. Losses at the gene ends were 2 bases for V and 4 bases for J; bases not matched to a gene: 1. Here the CDR3 DNA reads TGTGCCAGCAGTTTACGGGAGGGTTACAATGAGCAGTTCTTC. It codes for CASSLREGYNEQFF.

V usage is TRBV12-3 or TRBV12-4 and J usage is TRBJ2-2, with D perhaps TRBD1 (6 bases). Trimming cost V 6 bases and J 6 bases, with 11 bases left between them. CDR3 size: 13 residues. CDR3 sequence: CASRQGSPGELFF. CDR3 bases: TGTGCCAGCAGACAGGGTAGCCCCGGGGAGCTGTTTTTT.

This rearrangement joins TRBV20-1 to TRBJ2-1; D may be TRBD2 (5 bases). Germline V gene sequence: CDR1 DFQATT, CDR2 SNEGSKA (reference sequence). This CDR3 is 11 amino acids long. V dropped 1 base and J dropped 9 bases, with 7 bases sitting between them. The CDR3 loop is CSARVGSEQFF. Written as DNA, the CDR3 is TGCAGTGCTAGAGTTGGGAGTGAGCAGTTCTTC.

This chain links TRBV30 with TRBJ1-5; 10 bases align to TRBD1. The J segment lost 9 bases and the V segment lost 3 bases, leaving 8 bases of the junction unmatched. Germline V gene lookup returns CDR1 GTSNPN and CDR2 SVGIG (reference sequence). This CDR3 has 14 amino acids. The CDR3 here is CAWSSGTGVSPQHF. The CDR3 nucleotides read TGTGCCTGGAGCTCCGGGACAGGGGTTTCGCCCCAGCATTTT.

This clonotype has at least ten counts. This chain connects TRBV6-4 to TRBJ2-1, with 9 bases lining up with TRBD2. Per the germline V gene, CDR1 is MRHNA and CDR2 is SNTAGT. CDR3 length: 14 residues. Trimming cost V 8 bases and J 1 base; bases outside gene matches: 3. The CDR3 DNA reads as TGTGCCAGCTCAGCGGGGGGTTCCTACAATGAGCAGTTCTTC. Translation gives CASSAGGSYNEQFF.

J is TRBJ2-5 and V is TRBV18; D gene uncertain. Trimming removed 6 bases at V and 2 bases at J, with 13 bases between. Germline-derived CDR1 and CDR2 are KGHSH and LQKENI. The CDR3 is made up of 14 amino acids. The CDR3 spells CASSPSWAQETQYF. Written as DNA, the CDR3 is TGTGCCAGCTCCCCCTCTTGGGCGCAAGAGACCCAGTACTTC.

This clonotype was counted ten times or more. The chain combines TRBV29-1 with TRBJ2-6; D gene ambiguous. This CDR3 is 12 amino acids long. V was shortened by 7 bases and J by 3 bases, with 7 bases between the two germline ends. CDR1 is SQVTM and CDR2 is ANQGSEA in the germline V gene. CDR3 DNA: TGCAGCGCAGAGAGTGGGGCCAACGTCCTGACTTTC. This gives the protein CSAESGANVLTF.

The rearrangement joins TRBV18 to TRBJ1-5, with D maybe TRBD1 (6 bases). Trimming cost V 3 bases and J 7 bases, with 16 bases left between them. Germline CDR1 and CDR2: KGHSH and LQKENI. CDR3 size: 15 residues. As DNA, the CDR3 is TGTGCCAGCTCACCGACACAGGGTTTCGGGCAGCCCCAGCATTTT. Encoded protein: CASSPTQGFGQPQHF.

This clonotype was picked up many times. V and J are TRBV6-2 or TRBV6-3 and TRBJ1-6; D is possibly TRBD1 (6 bases). Germline assignment: CDR1 MNHEY and CDR2 SVGEGT. V shed 5 bases and J shed 7 bases, with 15 bases lying between them. The CDR3 consists of 15 residues. This CDR3 is CASSHGQNENSPLHF. As DNA, the CDR3 is TGTGCCAGCAGTCACGGACAGAACGAGAATTCACCCCTCCACTTT.

The sample holds a few counts of this clonotype. This chain joins TRBV15 and TRBJ2-6, with D possibly being TRBD1 (6 bases). This CDR3 has 17 amino acids. Germline V gene data show CDR1 as LNHNV and CDR2 as YYDKDF (reference sequence). Trimming removed 1 base at V and 0 bases at J, with 10 bases between. The CDR3 loop is CATSRVTGSSGANVLTF. DNA for the CDR3: TGTGCCACCAGCAGAGTTACAGGGAGCTCTGGGGCCAACGTCCTGACTTTC.

This clonotype was counted many times. The rearrangement links TRBV20-1 to TRBJ2-3, with a tentative D call TRBD2 (6 bases). Trimming shortened V by 7 bases and J by 1 base, and 9 bases separated the two germline ends. In germline, CDR1 is DFQATT, CDR2 SNEGSKA (reference sequence). The CDR3 covers 12 residues. CDR3 bases: TGCAGTGTACCTAGCGGCACAGATACGCAGTATTTT. Protein: CSVPSGTDTQYF.

The chain links TRBV7-2 to TRBJ2-2; no definite D call. The CDR3 covers 14 residues. The germline V gene encodes CDR1 SGHTA and CDR2 FQGNSA. The V gene lost 6 bases and the J gene lost 1 base, with 9 bases spanning the gap. CDR3 in amino acids: CASRTDVNTGELFF. For the CDR3, the DNA is TGTGCCAGCAGAACGGACGTGAACACCGGGGAGCTGTTTTTT.

This chain uses TRBV10-2 with TRBJ2-3; D not certain. Trimming took off 5 bases at V and 0 bases at J, with 9 bases between the two ends. CDR3 size: 14 residues. Germline CDR1 reads WSHSY; CDR2 reads SAAADI. The CDR3: CASSRLTSTDTQYF. The DNA of the CDR3 is TGCGCCAGCAGTCGACTCACGAGCACAGATACGCAGTATTTT.

This clonotype came up a few times. The rearrangement links TRBV6-2 or TRBV6-3 to TRBJ2-7; D may be TRBD2 (5 bases). Germline assignment: CDR1 MNHEY and CDR2 SVGEGT. Trimming removed 6 bases at V and 3 bases at J, with 15 bases between. CDR3 length equals 14 residues. The CDR3 DNA reads as TGTGCCAGCAGCTCCCCGGGGTATCTCTACGAGCAGTACGTC. Its protein product is CASSSPGYLYEQYV.

Concerning this clonotype itself: Since a much larger clone is just one base distant, this may be a read error. The CDR3 sequence: CASSLSWDTSADTQYF. The CDR3 region has the DNA TGTGCCAGCAGTTTATCCTGGGACACTAGCGCAGATACGCAGTATTTT. This chain links TRBV12-3 or TRBV12-4 with TRBJ2-3, with D possibly TRBD2 on 7 matching bases. Trimming took 2 bases from V and 4 from J, leaving 16 bases between them. The CDR3 sequence is 16 residues long.

The chain has TRBV20-1 and TRBJ2-1; D unclear. This CDR3 is built from 13 residues. Germline loops: CDR1 DFQATT, CDR2 SNEGSKA (reference sequence). V lost 5 bases, J lost 4 bases, and 12 bases lay in between. The CDR3 nucleotides read TGCAGTGCTTTTGATGGTGGGTACAATGAGCAGTTCTTC. Protein: CSAFDGGYNEQFF.

The chain carries TRBV6-1 and TRBJ2-5, with a weak D call TRBD1 (5 bases). The V gene lost 2 bases and the J gene lost 4 bases, with 11 bases spanning the gap. The CDR3 sequence is 14 residues long. Germline loops: CDR1 MNHNS, CDR2 SASEGT. CDR3 residues: CASSETTVGETQYF. The DNA of the CDR3 is TGTGCCAGCAGTGAAACGACAGTGGGAGAGACCCAGTACTTC.

The chain recombines TRBV12-3 or TRBV12-4 with TRBJ2-7; maybe TRBD2 (5 bases). V gave up 2 bases and J gave up 2 bases, with 10 bases separating them. The CDR3 is 14 amino acids. The CDR3 DNA reads TGTGCCAGCAGTTTAAAGGTAGCGACCTACGAGCAGTACGTC. It is translated as CASSLKVATYEQYV.

The chain carries TRBV20-1 and TRBJ2-3; D is perhaps TRBD2 (5 bases). V lost 3 bases to trimming and J lost 3 bases, with 13 bases between them. The CDR3 covers 14 residues. The germline gives CDR1 DFQATT, CDR2 SNEGSKA (reference sequence). CDR3: CSARSGRRTDTQYF. The CDR3 coding sequence is TGCAGTGCTAGGAGTGGGAGAAGGACAGATACGCAGTATTTT.

This clonotype has more than one count but fewer than ten. The rearrangement joins TRBV21-1 to TRBJ2-7; the DNA was not compared with TRBD2, the D call given in the table. TRBV21-1 constitutes a pseudogene. The CDR3 has 14 residues. The CDR3 is CASSRGGGLAEQYV. The CDR3 DNA is TGTGCCAGCAGCAGGGGAGGGGGACTTGCCGAGCAGTACGTC.

Ten or more counts support this clonotype. CDR3 sequence (DNA): TGTGCCACCAGCCAGGACAGGGATTCCTACGAGCAGTACGTC. It specifies CATSQDRDSYEQYV. The chain has TRBV15 and TRBJ2-7; TRBD1 matches 8 bases. V gave up 5 bases and J gave up 1 base; unmatched junction bases: 4. Germline V gives CDR1 LNHNV, CDR2 YYDKDF (reference sequence). The length of the CDR3 is 14 residues.

The table lists this clonotype with many counts. The chain has TRBV9 and TRBJ1-2; the D is unclear. Looked up from germline, CDR1 is SGDLS and CDR2 is YYNGEE. This CDR3 has 14 residues. V was pared by 3 bases and J by 4 bases, with 13 bases between. The CDR3 coding sequence is TGTGCCAGCAGCGGAGCTAGTCCCTCCTATGGCTACACCTTC. Its translation: CASSGASPSYGYTF.

This clonotype occurred many times. The genes are TRBV9 and TRBJ1-2; 8 bases fit TRBD1. The length of the CDR3 is 14 residues. V lost 3 bases and J lost 7; bases outside the gene matches: 8. CDR1 and CDR2 from the germline V gene are SGDLS and YYNGEE. CDR3 protein: CASSAGQGFGGYTF. DNA for the CDR3: TGTGCCAGCAGCGCCGGACAGGGATTCGGTGGCTACACCTTC.

This clonotype was detected many times. The chain is built from TRBV10-3 and TRBJ2-5; no firm D call. Germline lookup yields CDR1 ENHRY and CDR2 SYGVKD. The V end lost 0 bases, the J end lost 5 bases, and 10 bases lay between the germline ends. This CDR3 is built from 14 residues. CDR3 residues: CAISESGSWETQYF. Here the CDR3 DNA reads TGTGCCATCAGTGAGTCTGGCAGTTGGGAGACCCAGTACTTC.

With regard to this clonotype: Relative to the germline gene, one junction end is altered; a read error may explain this. The chain has TRBV6-1 and TRBJ2-3, with D possibly being TRBD1 or TRBD2 (5 bases each). This CDR3 has 17 residues. From germline, CDR1 is MNHNS and CDR2 SASEGT. CDR3 sequence reads: CVSSQNIPGASTDTQYF. CDR3 sequence (DNA): TGTGTCAGCAGTCAAAACATCCCCGGGGCTAGCACAGATACGCAGTATTTT.